The entry below gives a single TCR beta chain sequence along with its context. The sample comes from a study of T cell changes during pregnancy in multiple sclerosis. Germline CDR1 and CDR2: LGHNA and YSLEER. The CDR3 totals 18 residues. V lost 1 base, J lost 0 bases, and 16 bases lay in between. Method: immunoSEQ multiplex PCR; TCRdb's copy keeps in-frame clones and lacks some. Of about 57,000 clones in the sample, 85% to 95% are singletons; the top ten hold less than 0.8%. The gene calls are TRBV4-3 and TRBJ1-3; D call uncertain. Sequenced material: CD4+ T cells from peripheral blood mononuclear cells, taken in the third trimester of pregnancy. This sequence was found in a female donor with multiple sclerosis, enrolled in a pregnancy study. In nucleotides, the CDR3 is TGCGCCAGCAGCCAAGCCCACCCTGGACTGGTCTCTGGAAACACCATATATTTT. This gives the protein CASSQAHPGLVSGNTIYF.